The 11 T cell receptor beta chains listed next were all sequenced from one sample in a study of blood T cell repertoires in COVID-19. Assay used: immunoSEQ multiplex PCR; TCRdb lists only in-frame clones, some missing. Of around 300,000 clones listed, approximately 85% are singletons. The sample was peripheral blood. Every receptor here comes from a human donor in a cohort sampled during active COVID-19.

This sequence joins TRBV28 and TRBJ1-1, with a possible D match to TRBD1 (5 bases). CDR1 is MDHEN, CDR2 SYDVKM, per germline. V was cut by 10 bases and J by 4 bases, with 16 bases left in between. The CDR3 spans 13 residues. CDR3 nucleotide sequence: TGTGCCACCAAGCCCTCCAGGGCCACTGAAGCTTTCTTT. This translates into CATKPSRATEAFF.

The chain is built from TRBV5-4 and TRBJ1-1; 9 bases fit TRBD1. The CDR3 sequence is 13 residues long. Per the germline V gene, CDR1 is SGHNT and CDR2 is YYREEE (reference sequence). V lost 1 base and J lost 8; bases outside the gene matches: 3. The CDR3 spells CASSLTGGGEAFF. As DNA, the CDR3 is TGTGCCAGCAGCTTGACAGGGGGCGGAGAAGCTTTCTTT. Combining the CDR3 with reference TRBV5-4 and TRBJ1-1 gives the whole variable domain ETGVTQSPTHLIKTRGQQVTLRCSSQSGHNTVSWYQQALGQGPQFIFQYYREEENGRGNFPPRFSGLQFPNYSSELNVNALELDDSALYLCASSLTGGGEAFFGQGTRLTVV.

This clone was seen a few times. The chain uses TRBV3-1 (or the pseudogene TRBV3-2) and TRBJ2-7; D is unresolved. CDR1 and CDR2 (germline): LGHDT, YNNKEL (reference sequence). The CDR3 covers 13 residues. Trimming took off 8 bases at V and 3 bases at J, with 14 bases between the two ends. The CDR3: CASAPRLGYEQYF. The CDR3 DNA reads TGTGCCAGCGCACCCCGGCTAGGCTACGAGCAGTACTTC.

The J gene is TRBJ1-1, the V gene TRBV4-3; D not certain. V lost 3 bases and J 3 bases, leaving 5 bases between the germline ends. The CDR3 is 12 residues long. Looked up from germline, CDR1 is LGHNA and CDR2 is YSLEER. CDR3 DNA: TGCGCCAGCAGCCAGGCGGACACTGAAGCTTTCTTT. It codes for CASSQADTEAFF.

In regard to this clone: One junction end does not reproduce the germline sequence, and a read error may be involved. This chain uses TRBV29-1 with TRBJ2-1, with D hard to call. CDR1 is SQVTM, CDR2 ANQGSEA, per germline. This CDR3 has 12 residues. The CDR3 DNA sequence: TGCAGCGTTGTCGAGGCAGCACCTACGGAGCTCTTC. Translating it yields CSVVEAAPTELF.

CDR3 sequence: CASRPRGLFGNTIYF. DNA of the CDR3: TGTGCCAGCAGACCTAGGGGACTATTTGGAAACACCATATATTTT. The gene calls are TRBV2 and TRBJ1-3; tentatively, D is TRBD1 (5 bases). V lost 6 bases, J lost 3 bases, and 15 bases lay in between. The CDR3 loop spans 15 amino acids. The germline gives CDR1 SNHLY, CDR2 FYNNEI.

The chain has TRBV27 and TRBJ2-1; 7 bases match TRBD2. Germline CDR1 MNHEY, CDR2 SMNVEV (reference sequence). The CDR3 loop spans 16 amino acids. Trimming took 5 bases from V and 5 from J; bases not matched to a gene: 12. The CDR3 spells CASSRFFSGSNNEQFF. The CDR3 nucleotides read TGTGCCAGCAGTCGATTTTTTAGCGGGTCTAACAATGAGCAGTTCTTC.

Regarding this clone: At one boundary the junction diverges from the germline segment, which might be a read error. CDR3 DNA sequence: TGCGAGGGGGCCAGGTCCGGGACTAGCGGGAGGACCTACGAGCAGTACTTC. As protein: CEGARSGTSGRTYEQYF. V and J are TRBV15 and TRBJ2-7; TRBD2 agrees at 15 bases. The CDR3 covers 17 residues. Looked up from germline, CDR1 is LNHNV and CDR2 is YYDKDF (reference sequence).

This chain uses TRBV18 with TRBJ2-2, with a possible D match to TRBD2 (5 bases). This CDR3 spans 16 amino acids. V was trimmed by 7 bases and J by 4 bases, leaving 19 bases between them. Germline V gene sequence: CDR1 KGHSH, CDR2 LQKENI. The CDR3 loop is CASLHLGRESTGELFF. In nucleotides, the CDR3 is TGTGCCAGCTTACACCTAGGGAGAGAAAGCACCGGGGAGCTGTTTTTT.

This rearrangement joins TRBV19 to TRBJ1-6; D may be TRBD1 (6 bases). The CDR3 consists of 15 residues. Germline values: CDR1 LNHDA, CDR2 SQIVND (reference sequence). V was clipped by 5 bases and J by 8 bases, with 16 bases between them. The CDR3 loop is CASSSIQGMDSPLHF. The CDR3 DNA sequence: TGTGCCAGTAGTTCCATACAGGGAATGGATTCACCCCTCCACTTT.

This clone came up once. The chain carries TRBV10-3 and TRBJ2-7; D call uncertain. The CDR3 is 10 amino acids. The V gene lost 10 bases and the J gene lost 4 bases, with 8 bases spanning the gap. CDR1 and CDR2 (germline): ENHRY, SYGVKD. As DNA, the CDR3 is TGTGCCAGCGGTTCTTACGAGCAGTACTTC. Translation: CASGSYEQYF.